This T cell receptor beta chain was obtained from a study of OX40 agonist ivuxolimab in advanced cancers. Across the whole study: In this cohort, patients received ivuxolimab, an agonistic anti-OX40 (CD134) antibody.

On this clone itself: Its antigen is not known.

Sequenced by immunoSEQ multiplex PCR; TCRdb stores in-frame clones only, minus some. The sample comprises more than 85,000 clones, approximately 89% of which are singletons, and around 0.27% rests with the top ten. General study findings and limits: Low levels of normalized T-cell clonal expansion also appeared in some nonresponders.

The receptor was isolated from an adult with an advanced solid tumor such as melanoma, head and neck, liver or kidney cancer. The sample consisted of CD4+ or CD8+ T cells sorted from blood, taken in a trial of the OX40 agonist ivuxolimab.

The CDR3 region is CASSIRDTSNTEAFF. CDR3 coding DNA: TGTGCCAGTAGTATCAGGGACACCTCGAACACTGAAGCTTTCTTT. The V gene is TRBV19, the J gene TRBJ1-1, with D possibly TRBD1 on 6 matching bases. Germline CDR1 is LNHDA and CDR2 is SQIVND (reference sequence). V dropped 3 bases and J dropped 1 base, with 12 bases sitting between them. This CDR3 has 15 amino acids.